Below are 7 T cell receptor beta chains sequenced from a single sample in a study of blood T cell repertoires in COVID-19. Profiled with immunoSEQ multiplex PCR; TCRdb holds only in-frame clones, not every one. The repertoire includes some 45,000 clones, roughly 90% of them detected once, and around 9.8% sits in the top ten. The sequencing input was peripheral blood. These receptors all stem from a human donor in a cohort sampled during active COVID-19.

V and J are TRBV6-5 and TRBJ1-1, with D perhaps matching TRBD1 (5 bases). This CDR3 has 15 amino acids. Looked up from germline, CDR1 is MNHEY and CDR2 is SVGAGI. V lost 2 bases, J lost 5 bases, and 15 bases lay in between. The CDR3 loop is CASSYGRGSVTEAFF. CDR3 in DNA: TGTGCCAGCAGTTACGGGAGGGGCTCGGTGACTGAAGCTTTCTTT.

The chain combines TRBV7-8 with TRBJ1-2; D is undetermined. From germline, CDR1 is SGHVS and CDR2 FQNEAQ. CDR3 size: 14 residues. Between the trimmed V and J ends, which lost 1 base and 7 bases, there was a span of 13 bases. This chain's CDR3 is CASSLGGSYTGYTF. The CDR3 DNA follows: TGTGCCAGCAGCTTAGGAGGCAGCTACACTGGCTACACCTTC.

This chain joins TRBV4-1 and TRBJ2-1, with TRBD2 matching 14 bases. Germline trimming cut 4 bases from V and 0 bases from J; bases unmatched to any gene: 8. Germline V gene sequence: CDR1 MGHRA, CDR2 YSYEKL. The CDR3 totals 19 residues. The CDR3 DNA reads as TGCGCCAGCAGCCGGGGGACTAGCGGGGGTGTATTCTCCTACAATGAGCAGTTCTTC. This encodes CASSRGTSGGVFSYNEQFF.

This clone was detected once. The V and J genes are TRBV27 and TRBJ1-2; maybe TRBD1 (5 bases). The CDR3 has 15 amino acids. The V end was cut by 0 bases, the J end by 6 bases, with 14 bases between. Looked up from germline, CDR1 is MNHEY and CDR2 is SMNVEV (reference sequence). CDR3 coding DNA: TGTGCCAGCAGTTTATCGGGGGGGTCGAGCCATGGCTACACCTTC. Encoded protein: CASSLSGGSSHGYTF.

This chain uses TRBV11-2 with TRBJ2-5; 10 bases agree with TRBD1. Germline CDR1 SGHAT, CDR2 FQNNGV. J lost 5 bases, V lost 4 bases, and 10 bases had no gene match. The CDR3 is 16 amino acids. Here the CDR3 DNA reads TGTGCCAGCAGCTCGAGAGGGGGGACAGGGGAGGAGACCCAGTACTTC. As protein: CASSSRGGTGEETQYF.

V is TRBV3-1 (or the pseudogene TRBV3-2) and J is TRBJ1-2, with D unresolved. V dropped 0 bases and J dropped 9 bases, with 11 bases sitting between them. The CDR3 spans 13 residues. Germline values: CDR1 LGHDT, CDR2 YNNKEL (reference sequence). CDR3 amino acids: CASSQDRRVRYTF. In DNA form, the CDR3 reads TGTGCCAGCAGCCAAGATAGGAGGGTGCGCTACACCTTC.

The table lists this clone with a count of one. The chain carries TRBV6-6 and TRBJ2-7, with a possible D match to TRBD2 (6 bases). The V end lost 5 bases, the J end lost 0 bases, and 17 bases lay between the germline ends. Germline lookup yields CDR1 MNHNY and CDR2 SVGAGI (reference sequence). This CDR3 spans 16 amino acids. The CDR3 loop is CASSVMIAASSYEQYF. The CDR3 DNA follows: TGTGCCAGCAGTGTCATGATAGCGGCCAGCTCCTACGAGCAGTACTTC.